The sequence of this T cell receptor beta chain was determined in a study of blood T cell repertoires in COVID-19. Assay used: immunoSEQ multiplex PCR; TCRdb lists only in-frame clones, some missing. This repertoire shows some 200,000 clones, approximately 88% found once; its top ten account for 10%. V shed 7 bases, J shed 7 bases, and the junction held 8 bases outside the gene matches. Germline lookup yields CDR1 SNHLY and CDR2 FYNNEI. The CDR3 has 15 residues. This chain joins TRBV2 and TRBJ2-1; 12 bases are shared with TRBD2. This clonotype originated in a man younger than 35 with acute COVID-19. The sample taken for sequencing was PBMCs or T cells enriched from blood (not recorded which). The CDR3 reads CASTKTSGSSNEQFF. The CDR3 DNA reads as TGTGCCAGCACCAAGACTAGCGGGAGTAGTAATGAGCAGTTCTTC.